This T cell receptor (beta chain) was identified in a study of T cell changes during pregnancy in multiple sclerosis. Trimming removed 6 bases from V and 7 bases from J, with 15 bases in between. The CDR3 sequence is 14 residues long. Germline V CDR1 and CDR2: MNHEY, SVGAGI. The assay was immunoSEQ multiplex PCR, and TCRdb's table has in-frame clones only and misses some. The sample contains about 60,000 clones, 91% of which appear only once. The input for sequencing was CD4+ T cells from peripheral blood mononuclear cells, taken in the first trimester of pregnancy. The source is a female donor with multiple sclerosis, enrolled in a pregnancy study. This chain links TRBV6-5 with TRBJ1-4, with D perhaps matching TRBD1 (5 bases). The CDR3 is CASRPGGLGEKLFF. The CDR3 DNA sequence: TGTGCCAGCAGGCCCGGGGGATTGGGTGAAAAACTGTTTTTT.